This passage covers 18 T cell receptor beta chains from one sample sequenced in a study of T-cell memory formation after mild COVID-19. TCRdb recomputed calls from the 5' RACE reads with MiXCR, one row per CDR3 protein. This sample carries 350,000 to 500,000 distinct CDR3 sequences, around 20% of them seen once, and the ten largest clones take approximately 8.4%. Sequencing was carried out using PBMCs or a T cell subset sorted from them (not recorded which). These TCRs come from an adult woman who had mild COVID-19 (a few samples of this study predate the infection). Cell type and time point are not known.

The chain has TRBV5-1 and TRBJ1-1; D gene uncertain. The CDR3 is made up of 15 amino acids. Germline loops: CDR1 SGHRS, CDR2 YFSETQ. Trimming took 4 bases from V and 2 from J, leaving 15 bases between them. In nucleotides, the CDR3 is TGCGCCAGCAGCGGCAAGAGCTACCCCAACACTGAAGCTTTCTTT. It specifies CASSGKSYPNTEAFF. Full variable domain (outside the CDR3, taken from reference TRBV5-1 and TRBJ1-1): KAGVTQTPRYLIKTRGQQVTLSCSPISGHRSVSWYQQTPGQGLQFLFEYFSETQRNKGNFPGRFSGRQFSNSRSEMNVSTLELGDSALYLCASSGKSYPNTEAFFGQGTRLTVV.

This clonotype was detected only a few times. The gene calls are TRBV13 and TRBJ2-1; D call uncertain. V lost 5 bases and J 7 bases, leaving 9 bases between the germline ends. CDR1 PRHDT and CDR2 FYEKMQ come from the germline V gene (reference sequence). The CDR3 loop spans 12 amino acids. The CDR3 region is CASSALGNEQFF. Written as DNA, the CDR3 is TGTGCCAGCAGCGCATTGGGAAATGAGCAGTTCTTC.

The rearrangement links TRBV7-8 to TRBJ2-7; D may be TRBD1 (6 bases). V dropped 4 bases and J dropped 3 bases, with 16 bases sitting between them. Looked up from germline, CDR1 is SGHVS and CDR2 is FQNEAQ. The CDR3 consists of 15 residues. In nucleotides, the CDR3 is TGTGCCAGCAGCTCTACAGGGACACTTAGCTACGAGCAGTACTTC. Amino acid sequence: CASSSTGTLSYEQYF.

This chain joins TRBV9 and TRBJ2-3, with TRBD1 identical over 10 bases. Losses at the gene ends were 2 bases for V and 3 bases for J; bases not matched to a gene: 0. Germline CDR1 and CDR2: SGDLS and YYNGEE. This CDR3 is built from 14 residues. The CDR3 here is CASSVDRGTDTQYF. In DNA form, the CDR3 reads TGTGCCAGCAGCGTGGACAGGGGGACAGATACGCAGTATTTT.

The V call is TRBV19, the J call TRBJ2-1, with 7 bases aligning to TRBD1. The junction had 2 bases not matched to a gene; V was cut back by 6 bases and J by 6 bases. Germline V gene data show CDR1 as LNHDA and CDR2 as SQIVND (reference sequence). The CDR3 is 12 residues long. CDR3 sequence (DNA): TGTGCCAGTAGCGAGGGGGCCAATGAGCAGTTCTTC. Protein sequence: CASSEGANEQFF.

V and J are TRBV15 and TRBJ2-3; D assignment may be TRBD1 or TRBD2 (5 bases each). The germline V gene has CDR1 LNHNV and CDR2 YYDKDF (reference sequence). V lost 0 bases to trimming and J lost 1 base, with 11 bases between them. The CDR3 runs to 16 residues. The CDR3 DNA reads as TGTGCCACCAGCAGAGATTGGGGGTTTGGCACAGATACGCAGTATTTT. This sequence encodes CATSRDWGFGTDTQYF.

A few counts support this clonotype. This chain links TRBV9 with TRBJ2-2; 12 nucleotides agree with TRBD2. Trimming removed 3 bases from V and 6 bases from J; junction bases left unmatched: 9. Germline V gives CDR1 SGDLS, CDR2 YYNGEE. The CDR3 spans 17 residues. Here the CDR3 reads CASSDQRLAGDPGELFF. The CDR3 region has the DNA TGTGCCAGCAGCGATCAACGACTAGCGGGGGACCCCGGGGAGCTGTTTTTT.

This clonotype was recorded many times. The CDR3 region has the DNA TGTGCCAGCAGAGCGCCCGGGGAGCTGTTTTTT. It codes for CASRAPGELFF. This sequence joins TRBV2 and TRBJ2-2; D is uncertain. The CDR3 sequence is 11 residues long. From germline, CDR1 is SNHLY and CDR2 FYNNEI. V lost 6 bases and J lost 6, with 5 bases in between. The full variable domain, completed using reference TRBV2 and TRBJ2-2, is EPEVTQTPSHQVTQMGQEVILRCVPISNHLYFYWYRQILGQKVEFLVSFYNNEISEKSEIFDDQFSVERPDGSNFTLKIRSTKLEDSAMYFCASRAPGELFFGEGSRLTVL.

The V gene is TRBV7-2, the J gene TRBJ2-3; possibly TRBD2 for D (6 bases). The CDR3 extends over 15 amino acids. Trimming took 7 bases from V and 5 from J, leaving 19 bases between them. The germline V gene has CDR1 SGHTA and CDR2 FQGNSA. The CDR3 reads CASTQRRAEGDTQYF. CDR3 nucleotides: TGTGCCAGCACCCAACGGAGGGCCGAGGGAGATACGCAGTATTTT.

This clonotype was counted between two and nine times. The chain has TRBV27 and TRBJ2-7; D ambiguous. This CDR3 comprises 14 residues. With 0 bases removed from V and 0 bases from J, the gap between germline ends came to 6 bases. Germline-derived CDR1 and CDR2 are MNHEY and SMNVEV (reference sequence). CDR3: CASSLSAGSYEQYF. CDR3 sequence (DNA): TGTGCCAGCAGTTTATCGGCCGGCTCCTACGAGCAGTACTTC.

The rearrangement uses TRBV7-3 and TRBJ2-5; 16 positions agree with TRBD2. V dropped 5 bases and J dropped 5; count of bases not matched to a gene: 8. Per the germline V gene, CDR1 is SGHTA and CDR2 is FQGTGA. This CDR3 contains 17 residues. The CDR3 DNA is TGTGCCAGCAGCCGGGGACTAGCGGGGGGGCCGTTTGAGACCCAGTACTTC. It is translated as CASSRGLAGGPFETQYF. Drawing the rest from reference TRBV7-3 and TRBJ2-5, the complete variable domain is GAGVSQTPSNKVTEKGKYVELRCDPISGHTALYWYRQSLGQGPEFLIYFQGTGAADDSGLPNDRFFAVRPEGSVSTLKIQRTERGDSAVYLCASSRGLAGGPFETQYFGPGTRLLVL.

This clonotype showed up just a few times. This chain uses TRBV15 with TRBJ2-3, with a possible D match to TRBD2 (7 bases). CDR3 length: 16 amino acids. With 0 bases removed from V and 6 bases from J, the gap between germline ends came to 16 bases. Germline values: CDR1 LNHNV, CDR2 YYDKDF (reference sequence). The chain's CDR3 is CATSRDGRGRRDTQYF. The CDR3 DNA reads TGTGCCACCAGCAGAGATGGGCGGGGGCGCCGCGATACGCAGTATTTT.

This clonotype was detected a few times. The chain recombines TRBV14 with TRBJ1-3; a possible D gene is TRBD1 (5 bases). With 2 bases removed from V and 8 bases from J, the gap between germline ends came to 7 bases. The CDR3 loop spans 12 amino acids. CDR1 is SGHDN, CDR2 FVKESK, per germline. CDR3 sequence reads: CASSQRGHTIYF. DNA for the CDR3: TGTGCCAGCAGCCAAAGGGGTCACACCATATATTTT.

This clonotype was found many times. CDR3 nucleotides: TGTGCCAGCAGCTTGTGGCCGGACAGGGAAGAAGGCTACACCTTC. Its translation: CASSLWPDREEGYTF. The chain recombines TRBV5-5 with TRBJ1-2; 8 bases are a match to TRBD1. With 1 base clipped from V and 8 bases from J, the junction kept 10 bases outside the gene matches. Germline CDR1 is SGHKS and CDR2 is YYEKEE (reference sequence). The CDR3 totals 15 residues.

This clonotype was observed a few times. The V and J genes are TRBV23-1 and TRBJ2-5, with a possible D match to TRBD1 (5 bases). TRBV23-1 is annotated as an ORF whose role is uncertain. Trimming pared 4 bases from V and 3 bases from J, leaving 18 bases between. There are 16 residues in the CDR3. In DNA form, the CDR3 reads TGCGCCAGCAGTCCCAGATTAAGACAGCTAAAAGAGACCCAGTACTTC. This codes for CASSPRLRQLKETQYF.

The gene calls are TRBV12-3 or TRBV12-4 and TRBJ2-1, with D perhaps matching TRBD2 (5 bases). V lost 7 bases and J 7 bases, leaving 11 bases between the germline ends. CDR3 length equals 12 residues. CDR3 region: CASTMRLNEQFF. CDR3 DNA: TGTGCCAGCACCATGCGACTAAATGAGCAGTTCTTC.

This clonotype was picked up a small number of times. This could be a read error, since a much larger clone is one nucleotide away. This chain links TRBV9 with TRBJ1-1; 7 nucleotides agree with TRBD1. This CDR3 region has 14 residues. V trimming: 0 bases; J trimming: 1 base; junction bases outside the gene matches: 0. Germline lookup yields CDR1 SGDLS and CDR2 YYNGEE. CDR3 in DNA: TGTGCCAGCAGCGTAGGACAGGGGAACACTGAAGCTTTCTTT. The encoded protein is CASSVGQGNTEAFF.

The chain is built from TRBV10-3 and TRBJ2-5, with TRBD2 matching 11 bases. V trimming: 7 bases; J trimming: 3 bases; junction bases outside the gene matches: 1. The CDR3 loop spans 13 amino acids. Germline V gene lookup returns CDR1 ENHRY and CDR2 SYGVKD. The CDR3 DNA reads TGTGCCATCACGGGACTAGCGGAAGAGACCCAGTACTTC. Protein: CAITGLAEETQYF.